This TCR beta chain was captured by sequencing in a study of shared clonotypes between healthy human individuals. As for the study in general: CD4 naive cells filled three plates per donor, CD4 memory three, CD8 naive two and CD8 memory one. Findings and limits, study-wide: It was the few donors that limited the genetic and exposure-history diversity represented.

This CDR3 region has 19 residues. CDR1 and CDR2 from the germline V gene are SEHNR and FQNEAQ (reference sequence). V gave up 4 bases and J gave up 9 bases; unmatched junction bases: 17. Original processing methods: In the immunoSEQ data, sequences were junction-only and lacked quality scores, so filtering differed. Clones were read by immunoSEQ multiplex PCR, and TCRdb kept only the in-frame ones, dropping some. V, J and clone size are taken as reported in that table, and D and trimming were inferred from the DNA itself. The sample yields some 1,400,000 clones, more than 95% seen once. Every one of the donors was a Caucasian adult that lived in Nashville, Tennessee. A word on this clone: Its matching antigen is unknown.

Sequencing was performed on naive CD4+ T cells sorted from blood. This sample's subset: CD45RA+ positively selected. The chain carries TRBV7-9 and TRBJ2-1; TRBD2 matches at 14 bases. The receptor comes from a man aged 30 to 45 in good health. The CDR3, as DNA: TGTGCCAGCAGCTCCCCTTCATCTCGGACTAGCGGGAGGCCCGGTGAGCAGTTCTTC. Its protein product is CASSSPSSRTSGRPGEQFF.